What follows describes a single T cell receptor beta chain. Antigen specificity is unknown. Profiled with immunoSEQ multiplex PCR; TCRdb holds only in-frame clones, not every one. The repertoire consists of roughly 5,000 clones, with 76% occurring once and the leading ten covering around 8.8%. Germline V gives CDR1 MNHEY, CDR2 SMNVEV (reference sequence). CDR3 length: 13 amino acids. The V and J ends lost 3 bases and 13 bases respectively, with 16 bases between them. This sample was taken from a study of immune evolution from preneoplasia to lung adenocarcinoma. Patient tissue came from resections in Japan or China, 2014–2017. H&E slides confirmed each diagnosis, reviewed by two pathologists independently. Study findings and constraints: From normal lung to invasive adenocarcinoma, top clone frequencies appeared to decrease. Clonality was highest in normal lung, lower in later-stage lesions apparently.

The clonotype originates from a person aged 55-80 years with lung adenocarcinoma. The chain couples TRBV27 to TRBJ2-1, with TRBD1 as a possible D gene (5 bases). Specimen: FFPE adjacent normal lung tissue. CDR3 bases: TGTGCCAGCAGTTTCCCTCCATGGACATCCCAGTTCTTC. Translated: CASSFPPWTSQFF.